A single sample gave rise to the 12 T cell receptor beta chains below, sequenced in a study of CD8+ T cells in alopecia areata. Extraction of RNA preceded its reverse transcription into cDNA, which served as the sequencing template. Sequenced by immunoSEQ multiplex PCR; TCRdb stores in-frame clones only, minus some. The sample lists some 110,000 clones, around two fifths occurring once. Sequencing was done on a sample of CD4+ T cells sorted from blood. The source of these receptors is a human donor with alopecia areata.

The chain couples TRBV7-2 to TRBJ1-1; D gene unclear. The germline V gene has CDR1 SGHTA and CDR2 FQGNSA. V lost 1 base, J lost 1 base, and 10 bases lay in between. The length of the CDR3 is 15 residues. CDR3 coding DNA: TGTGCCAGCAGCTTAGTAAAGGACGGGAACACTGAAGCTTTCTTT. Its translation: CASSLVKDGNTEAFF.

This clone occurred a few times. V and J are TRBV30 and TRBJ1-2, with no clear D. This CDR3 is built from 12 residues. With 1 base removed from V and 8 bases from J, the gap between germline ends came to 11 bases. Germline loops: CDR1 GTSNPN, CDR2 SVGIG (reference sequence). For the CDR3, the DNA is TGTGCCTGGAGTGGCCAGGCCTCCGGCTACACCTTC. This encodes CAWSGQASGYTF.

This clone was detected only a few times. V gene TRBV29-1 combines with J gene TRBJ1-1; D remains unclear. CDR3 length: 13 amino acids. Per germline, CDR1 SQVTM and CDR2 ANQGSEA. Trimming stripped 7 bases from V and 1 base from J, with 13 bases between. The CDR3 loop reads CSGRESPNTEAFF. CDR3 DNA: TGCAGCGGACGGGAGTCCCCGAACACTGAAGCTTTCTTT. The full variable domain, in which reference TRBV29-1 and TRBJ1-1 provide the parts outside the CDR3, is SAVISQKPSRDICQRGTSLTIQCQVDSQVTMMFWYRQQPGQSLTLIATANQGSEATYESGFVIDKFPISRPNLTFSTLTVSNMSPEDSSIYLCSGRESPNTEAFFGQGTRLTVV.

The chain links TRBV29-1 to TRBJ1-1; D is perhaps TRBD1 (5 bases). Germline CDR1 is SQVTM and CDR2 is ANQGSEA. V shed 8 bases and J shed 7 bases, with 11 bases lying between them. This CDR3 is built from 10 residues. CDR3 DNA: TGCAGCTTCGACAGCTATGAAGCTTTCTTT. Translating it yields CSFDSYEAFF.

The chain is built from TRBV5-1 and TRBJ2-3, with TRBD1 matching 10 bases. Germline V lookup: CDR1 SGHRS, CDR2 YFSETQ. This CDR3 has 15 residues. J gave up 4 bases and V 4 bases, and 6 bases lay outside the gene matches. CDR3 nucleotides: TGCGCCAGCAGCCCAGGGGACAGGGGCGCAGATACGCAGTATTTT. This encodes CASSPGDRGADTQYF. The variable domain in full, completed from reference TRBV5-1 and TRBJ2-3, reads KAGVTQTPRYLIKTRGQQVTLSCSPISGHRSVSWYQQTPGQGLQFLFEYFSETQRNKGNFPGRFSGRQFSNSRSEMNVSTLELGDSALYLCASSPGDRGADTQYFGPGTRLTVL.

This clone showed up just a few times. This sequence joins TRBV2 and TRBJ2-1; D call uncertain. Trimming took 6 bases from V and 9 from J, leaving 9 bases between them. The CDR3 is 11 amino acids. Looked up from germline, CDR1 is SNHLY and CDR2 is FYNNEI. CDR3: CASRNEVEQFF. CDR3 DNA: TGTGCCAGCAGGAATGAGGTTGAGCAGTTCTTC.

This clone has a handful of counts. CDR3 residues: CASSLRTGDAGYTF. CDR3 DNA sequence: TGTGCCAGCAGTCTCCGGACAGGGGATGCTGGCTACACCTTC. The gene calls are TRBV28 and TRBJ1-2, with 9 bases aligning to TRBD1. This CDR3 has 14 amino acids. V lost 5 bases to trimming and J lost 7 bases; unmatched junction nucleotides: 8. CDR1 and CDR2 from the germline V gene are MDHEN and SYDVKM.

This clone was seen a handful of times. V and J are TRBV7-6 and TRBJ2-4, with no clear D. V dropped 10 bases and J dropped 0 bases, with 10 bases sitting between them. The CDR3 loop spans 13 amino acids. Germline V lookup: CDR1 SGHVS, CDR2 FNYEAQ. Here the CDR3 reads CATSDGAKNIQYF. The CDR3 region has the DNA TGTGCCACTTCTGACGGAGCCAAAAACATTCAGTACTTC.

V is TRBV5-1 and J is TRBJ2-1, with D hard to call. V lost 1 base and J lost 4, with 6 bases in between. CDR1 SGHRS and CDR2 YFSETQ come from the germline V gene. CDR3 length: 13 residues. The CDR3 loop reads CASSLSGYNEQFF. For the CDR3, the DNA is TGCGCCAGCAGCTTGTCCGGGTACAATGAGCAGTTCTTC.

This clone was seen only a few times. The gene calls are TRBV29-1 and TRBJ1-5; D may be TRBD1 (5 bases). This CDR3 is 13 amino acids long. Germline values: CDR1 SQVTM, CDR2 ANQGSEA. V lost 6 bases and J lost 5, with 14 bases in between. The CDR3 sequence is CSVAGREHQPQHF. CDR3 coding DNA: TGCAGCGTCGCAGGCAGGGAACATCAGCCCCAGCATTTT.

CDR3 DNA: TGTGCCAGCAGCCAAGAGGGCCGAGGGAATGGCTACACCTTC. Encoded protein: CASSQEGRGNGYTF. The rearrangement links TRBV4-2 to TRBJ1-2; no reliable D call. The CDR3 has 14 residues. Germline CDR1 is LGHNA and CDR2 is YNFKEQ. The ends were cut back, 0 bases at V and 6 bases at J, with 11 bases in the middle.

This clone was seen a handful of times. The gene calls are TRBV7-2 and TRBJ1-5; D is ambiguous. The CDR3 spans 15 residues. V lost 7 bases, J lost 6 bases, and 19 bases lay in between. From germline, CDR1 is SGHTA and CDR2 FQGNSA. The CDR3: CASTRGQGPSQPQHF. CDR3 sequence (DNA): TGTGCCAGCACCCGAGGGCAAGGGCCAAGTCAGCCCCAGCATTTT.